One and the same sample provided the 11 T cell receptor beta chains below, sequenced in a study of CDR3 diversity in severe acne. Each CDR3 protein gets one entry after TCRdb re-called the PCR reads with MiXCR. The sample has more than 70,000 distinct CDR3 sequences, over 45% seen once; the top ten hold around 10%. The sample taken for sequencing was blood. Receptors originate from a male donor in good health, serving as a control.

This clonotype has a handful of counts. The chain carries TRBV18 and TRBJ2-2; D is unresolved. The CDR3 consists of 16 residues. CDR1 and CDR2 from the germline V gene are KGHSH and LQKENI. The V gene lost 0 bases and the J gene lost 6 bases, with 14 bases spanning the gap. CDR3 bases: TGTGCCAGCTCACCACCATCTCTAGGGCCGGCCGGGGAGCTGTTTTTT. This codes for CASSPPSLGPAGELFF. The full variable domain, its missing parts supplied by reference TRBV18 and TRBJ2-2, is NAGVMQNPRHLVRRRGQEARLRCSPMKGHSHVYWYRQLPEEGLKFMVYLQKENIIDESGMPKERFSAEFPKEGPSILRIQQVVRGDSAAYFCASSPPSLGPAGELFFGEGSRLTVL.

This clonotype is classed as medium-sized. This chain joins TRBV7-9 and TRBJ1-5; D is perhaps TRBD1 (6 bases). Trimming took off 2 bases at V and 5 bases at J, with 10 bases between the two ends. CDR1 is SEHNR and CDR2 is FQNEAQ in the germline V gene (reference sequence). The CDR3 is made up of 14 amino acids. DNA of the CDR3: TGTGCCAGCAGCTTACAGGGGTCGGATCAGCCCCAGCATTTT. Translated, it gives CASSLQGSDQPQHF.

This chain uses TRBV3-1 with TRBJ1-3, with D hard to call. Trimming shortened V by 3 bases and J by 0 bases, and 15 bases separated the two germline ends. The V gene's germline CDR1 is LGHDT and CDR2 YNNKEL (reference sequence). There are 17 residues in the CDR3. Here the CDR3 reads CASSQAGVLLSGNTIYF. CDR3 bases: TGTGCCAGCAGCCAGGCGGGAGTCCTCCTCTCTGGAAACACCATATATTTT.

This clonotype was seen a handful of times. The V gene is TRBV9, the J gene TRBJ1-1; D may be TRBD1 (5 bases). In germline, CDR1 is SGDLS, CDR2 YYNGEE. This CDR3 region has 18 residues. Trimming removed 0 bases at V and 3 bases at J, with 21 bases between. In DNA form, the CDR3 reads TGTGCCAGCAGCGTAGGGGGGTGGGCTGCTGACGGGGACACTGAAGCTTTCTTT. This sequence encodes CASSVGGWAADGDTEAFF.

CDR3 amino acids: CASSGAGDGNTIYF. For the CDR3, the DNA is TGTGCCAGCAGTGGGGCCGGGGATGGAAACACCATATATTTT. The gene calls are TRBV27 and TRBJ1-3; possible D gene TRBD1, 5 bases. Germline-derived CDR1 and CDR2 are MNHEY and SMNVEV (reference sequence). V was cut by 5 bases and J by 3 bases, with 11 bases left in between. This CDR3 has 14 residues.

The chain combines TRBV12-3 or TRBV12-4 with TRBJ2-5; 10 positions match TRBD1. The CDR3 runs 14 residues. Losses at the gene ends were 1 base for V and 7 bases for J; bases not matched to a gene: 3. CDR3 loop: CASSLVDRGVTQYF. DNA for the CDR3: TGTGCCAGCAGTTTAGTGGACAGGGGGGTGACCCAGTACTTC.

Points on this clonotype: Because the CDR3 is missing its conserved closing phenylalanine or tryptophan, this is likely a read error. The V gene is TRBV29-1, the J gene TRBJ1-1; D unclear. Germline V gives CDR1 SQVTM, CDR2 ANQGSEA. The length of the CDR3 is 11 residues. This CDR3 reads CRVEDYTEAFS. The CDR3 nucleotides are TGCAGGGTTGAAGATTACACTGAAGCTTTCTCT.

The gene calls are TRBV4-1 and TRBJ1-1, with D perhaps matching TRBD1 (5 bases). Germline V CDR1 and CDR2: MGHRA, YSYEKL. The germline V and J ends were trimmed by 4 bases and 5 bases, with 14 bases remaining between them. The CDR3 is 14 residues long. The CDR3 coding sequence is TGCGCCAGCAGCCTCGGGACCATAGGGACTGAAGCTTTCTTT. This encodes CASSLGTIGTEAFF.

The chain links TRBV7-2 to TRBJ1-5; 9 nucleotides line up with TRBD1. The V gene's germline CDR1 is SGHTA and CDR2 FQGNSA. CDR3 length: 14 amino acids. V gave up 5 bases and J gave up 6 bases; unmatched junction bases: 5. The CDR3, as DNA: TGTGCCAGCAGCGGGACAGGGTCTATTCAGCCCCAGCATTTT. Its protein product is CASSGTGSIQPQHF.

Relative to its sample, this clonotype is medium-sized (0.01 to 0.1%). This chain joins TRBV2 and TRBJ2-7; TRBD1 aligns across 7 bases. Germline CDR1 reads SNHLY; CDR2 reads FYNNEI. The CDR3 is 13 residues long. CDR3 loop: CASLGTDAYEQYF. DNA of the CDR3: TGTGCGAGCCTCGGGACAGACGCCTACGAGCAGTACTTC.

By share, this clonotype counts as medium-sized. The CDR3 is CATRGVNYGYTF. Here the CDR3 DNA reads TGTGCCACCAGAGGAGTCAACTATGGCTACACCTTC. V gene TRBV6-5 combines with J gene TRBJ1-2, with no clear D. V gave up 10 bases and J gave up 2 bases, with 11 bases separating them. The germline V gene has CDR1 MNHEY and CDR2 SVGAGI. The CDR3 consists of 12 residues.